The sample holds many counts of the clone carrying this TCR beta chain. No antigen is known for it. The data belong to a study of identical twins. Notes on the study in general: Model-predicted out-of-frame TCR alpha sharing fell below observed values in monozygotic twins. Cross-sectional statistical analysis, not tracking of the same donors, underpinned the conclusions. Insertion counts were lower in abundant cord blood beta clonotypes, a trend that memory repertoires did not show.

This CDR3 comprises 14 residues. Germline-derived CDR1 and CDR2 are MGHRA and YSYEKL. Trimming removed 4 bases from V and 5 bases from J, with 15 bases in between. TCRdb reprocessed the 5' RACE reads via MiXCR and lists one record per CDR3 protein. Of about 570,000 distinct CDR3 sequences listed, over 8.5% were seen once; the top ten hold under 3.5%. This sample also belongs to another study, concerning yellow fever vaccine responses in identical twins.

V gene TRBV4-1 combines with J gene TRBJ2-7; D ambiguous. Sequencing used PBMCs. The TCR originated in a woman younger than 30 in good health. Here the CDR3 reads CASSLRVRSDEQYF. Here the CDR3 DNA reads TGCGCCAGCAGCCTAAGGGTAAGGTCGGACGAGCAGTACTTC.